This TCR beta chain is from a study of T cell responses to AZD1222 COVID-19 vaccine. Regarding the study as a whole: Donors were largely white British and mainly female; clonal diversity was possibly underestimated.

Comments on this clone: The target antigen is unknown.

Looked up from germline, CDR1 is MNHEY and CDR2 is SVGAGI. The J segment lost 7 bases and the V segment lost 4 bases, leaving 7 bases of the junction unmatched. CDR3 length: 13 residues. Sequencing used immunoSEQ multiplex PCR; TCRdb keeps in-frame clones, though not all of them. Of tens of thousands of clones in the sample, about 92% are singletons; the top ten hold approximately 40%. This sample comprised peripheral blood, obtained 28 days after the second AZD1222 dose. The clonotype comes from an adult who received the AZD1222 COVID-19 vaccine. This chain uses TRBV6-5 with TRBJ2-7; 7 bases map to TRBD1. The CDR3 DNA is TGTGCCAGCAGTTTTCCTCTCAGGGGGGAGCAGTACTTC. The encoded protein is CASSFPLRGEQYF.